This T cell receptor (beta chain) appears in the sequencing data of a study of Ad26.COV2.S vaccination and SARS-CoV-2 variants. Germline V gene data show CDR1 as MNHEY and CDR2 as SMNVEV (reference sequence). This CDR3 has 14 residues. The V gene end was trimmed by 6 bases and the J gene end by 9 bases; junction bases not matched to a gene: 8. Study-level findings and limits: Analyses of TCR breadth and depth may have underestimated total T cell responses.

Repertoires were generated with immunoSEQ multiplex PCR, while TCRdb's copy carries only in-frame clones and drops some. This table holds about 460,000 clones, 89% found once. Regarding treatment: around 19 received Ad26.COV2.S at low or high dose, single or two shots; roughly five received placebo; per-sample allocation not given. Collection of samples fell on day 63 after the first vaccine or placebo injection. Built on an Ad26 vector, the vaccine expressed Wuhan-strain SARS-CoV-2 spike. This clone was found once. Its antigen is not identified. The chain has TRBV27 and TRBJ1-6; 7 bases fit TRBD1. The source is a person aged 18-60 years who received the Ad26.COV2.S COVID-19 vaccine or a placebo. The sequencing here drew on peripheral blood, taken in a trial of Ad26.COV2.S vaccine versus placebo. CDR3 DNA: TGTGCCAGCAGCCCCTTCCAGGGGGGTTCACCCCTCCACTTT. This translates into CASSPFQGGSPLHF.